Included here is one TCR beta chain sequence, with context. In this sample, this clonotype turned up a few times. Its recognized antigen is unknown. No much larger clonotype is one base removed from it; base qualities were not supplied. Reads for this sample came from an Illumina NovaSeq 6000. cDNA libraries for TCRalpha and TCRbeta were prepared by 5'RACE using constant-segment primers, with sample barcodes and unique molecular identifiers added. RNA was extracted from every sample with Trizol reagent. Amplification of the libraries took two PCR steps, and the second step added a second sample barcode plus Illumina TruSeq adapters. Sequencing of libraries was performed on an Illumina NovaSeq with 2 x 150 bp paired-end reads. In the authors' own workflow: Demultiplexing of reads and collapsing into UMI-guided consensus sequences were performed with migec v1.2.7. Using mixcr v2.1.11, UMI consensuses were aligned to TRA and TRB V and J templates and then assembled into clonotypes. Expanded or contracted clonotypes were those called significant by both edgeR and NoisET, with noise models trained on biological replicates. edgeR calls used a false discovery rate-adjusted p below 0.01 and a log2 fold-change threshold of 1. As an exploratory analysis of dynamics, max-normalized trajectories of the 1000 most abundant clonotypes were examined with PCA combined with hierarchical clustering. Separately sequenced CD4+ and CD8+ repertoires were used to assign the CD4 or CD8 phenotype of responding clones. TCRdb reworked the public reads: Q25 trimming with fastp, MiXCR clone assembly, productive beta chains retained. For every CDR3 protein sequence, its rows merge into one entry that carries the most common genes and DNA. The authors' filters were not applied to this entry. Within this sample are about 470,000 distinct CDR3 sequences, with about 23% of them counted one time only. The top ten clones comprise approximately 12% of the sample.

Ficoll-Paque density gradient centrifugation was used to isolate PBMCs. The sample is drawn from a study of T-cell memory formation after mild COVID-19 (dated by TCRdb to 2020 to 2023). Some background on the complete study: TCR sequence clusters from the two donors were found to be largely donor specific. T-cell clones expanding and contracting after mild COVID-19 in a couple of donors were tracked by longitudinal TCRalpha and TCRbeta repertoire sequencing. Two young, previously healthy adult volunteers made up the cohort, one male and one female. Findings and caveats that apply to the study as a whole: The second-wave clones that peaked on day 37 were not confirmed to be SARS-CoV-2 specific. Only a couple of mild cases were covered in the study, and larger cohorts including severe cases with pre-infection samples were considered necessary. Contracting CD4+ clones appeared mostly in the CM and EM memory subsets, whereas CD8+ clones were enriched in EMRA. Clones that contracted from day 15 to 85 showed balanced CD4/CD8 phenotypes, whereas a second wave of clones that expanded from day 15 to 37 leaned towards CD4+. Some responding clones were detected in pre-infection memory, which suggested that pre-existing cross-reactive memory T cells had joined the SARS-CoV-2 response.

The origin of this receptor is an adult woman who had mild COVID-19 (a few samples of this study predate the infection). The sample titles of this study are shuffled in the database, so cell type and time point are left out; the donor was told from shared clones. Sequencing was done on a sample of PBMCs or a T cell subset sorted from them (not recorded which).

The CDR3 protein is CASSYSVLGYTEAFF. The DNA sequence is given as TGTGCCAGCAGTTACTCTGTTCTAGGATACACTGAAGCTTTCTTT. Recombination connected TRBV6-2 or TRBV6-3 to TRBJ1-1; confidence is insufficient to name the D gene. The cysteine opens and the phenylalanine closes a CDR3 of 15 amino acids. Just the 45-base CDR3 DNA is kept, in frame starting at base 1. Looking up the germline V gene yields CDR1 MNHEY and CDR2 SVGEGT. V is reduced by 0 bases and J by 3 bases, leaving a spacing of 11 bases between them.